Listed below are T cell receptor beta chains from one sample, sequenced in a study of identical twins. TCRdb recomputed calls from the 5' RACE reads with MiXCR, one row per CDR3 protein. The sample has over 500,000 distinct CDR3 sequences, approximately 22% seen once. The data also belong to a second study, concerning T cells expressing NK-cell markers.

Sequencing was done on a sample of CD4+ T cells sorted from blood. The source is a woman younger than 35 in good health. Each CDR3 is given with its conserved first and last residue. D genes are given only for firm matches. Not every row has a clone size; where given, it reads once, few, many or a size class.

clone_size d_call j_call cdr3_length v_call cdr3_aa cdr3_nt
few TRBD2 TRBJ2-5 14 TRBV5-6 CASSSSGGRETQYF TGTGCCAGCAGCTCCTCCGGGGGGAGGGAGACCCAGTACTTC
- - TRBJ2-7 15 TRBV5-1 CASSLGLALSLEQYF TGCGCCAGCAGCTTGGGTCTAGCCCTCTCTCTCGAGCAGTACTTC
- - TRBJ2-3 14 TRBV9 CASSPRGGKDTQYF TGTGCCAGCAGCCCCCGGGGTGGTAAGGATACGCAGTATTTT
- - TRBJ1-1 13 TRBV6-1 CASSGPGASEAFF TGTGCCAGCAGTGGACCGGGGGCCTCTGAAGCTTTCTTT
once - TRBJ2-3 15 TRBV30 CAWSVLRGHTDTQYF TGTGCCTGGAGTGTACTGAGAGGGCACACAGATACGCAGTATTTT
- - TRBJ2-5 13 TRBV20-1 CSAREAGKETQYF TGCAGTGCTAGAGAGGCGGGGAAGGAGACCCAGTACTTC
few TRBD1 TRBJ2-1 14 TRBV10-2 CASLPGQGNNEQFF TGCGCCAGTCTACCGGGACAGGGGAACAATGAGCAGTTCTTC
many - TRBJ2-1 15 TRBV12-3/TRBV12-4 CASSSHQGFGDEQFF TGTGCCAGCAGTTCACATCAGGGGTTTGGAGATGAGCAGTTCTTC
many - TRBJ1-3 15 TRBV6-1 CASSHDRSSGNTIYF TGTGCCAGCAGTCATGACAGGAGCTCTGGAAACACCATATATTTT
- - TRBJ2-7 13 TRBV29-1 CSVRGTTPYEQYF TGCAGCGTGCGGGGCACGACCCCCTACGAGCAGTACTTC
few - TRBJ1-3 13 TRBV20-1 CSASHQGRDTIYF TGCAGTGCTAGCCACCAGGGTCGGGACACCATATATTTT
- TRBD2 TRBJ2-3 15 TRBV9 CASSVASGGGNTQYF TGTGCCAGCAGCGTAGCCTCCGGGGGGGGGAATACGCAGTATTTT
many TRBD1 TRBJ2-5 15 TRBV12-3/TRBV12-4 CASSLGQGLQETQYF TGTGCCAGCAGTTTAGGACAGGGGCTACAAGAGACCCAGTACTTC
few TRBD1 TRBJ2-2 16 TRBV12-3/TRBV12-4 CASSLRQGSNTGELFF TGTGCCAGCAGCCTAAGACAGGGCTCGAACACCGGGGAGCTGTTTTTT